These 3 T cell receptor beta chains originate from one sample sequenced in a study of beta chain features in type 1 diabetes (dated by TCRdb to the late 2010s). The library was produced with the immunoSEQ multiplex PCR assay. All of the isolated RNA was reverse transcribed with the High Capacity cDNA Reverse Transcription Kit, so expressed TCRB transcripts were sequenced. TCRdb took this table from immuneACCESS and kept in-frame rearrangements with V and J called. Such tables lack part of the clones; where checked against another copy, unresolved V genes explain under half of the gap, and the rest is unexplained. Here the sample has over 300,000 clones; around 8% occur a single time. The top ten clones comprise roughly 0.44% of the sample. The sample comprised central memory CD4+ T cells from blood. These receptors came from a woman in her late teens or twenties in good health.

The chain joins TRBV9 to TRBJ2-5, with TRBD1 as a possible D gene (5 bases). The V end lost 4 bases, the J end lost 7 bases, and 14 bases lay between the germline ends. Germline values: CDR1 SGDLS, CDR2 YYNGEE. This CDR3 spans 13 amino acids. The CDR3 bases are TGTGCCAGCAGCTCCGGGCCGCAGGGGACCCAGTACTTC. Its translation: CASSSGPQGTQYF.

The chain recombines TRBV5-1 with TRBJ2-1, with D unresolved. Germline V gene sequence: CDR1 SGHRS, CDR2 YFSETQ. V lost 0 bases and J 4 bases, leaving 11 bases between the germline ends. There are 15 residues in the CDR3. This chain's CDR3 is CASSLVATPYNEQFF. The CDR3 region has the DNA TGCGCCAGCAGCTTGGTGGCCACTCCATACAATGAGCAGTTCTTC.

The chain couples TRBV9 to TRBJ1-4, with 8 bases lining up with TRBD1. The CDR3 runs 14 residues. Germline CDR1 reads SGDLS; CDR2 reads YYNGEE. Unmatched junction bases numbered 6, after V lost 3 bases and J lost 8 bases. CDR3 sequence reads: CASSAGQGREKLFF. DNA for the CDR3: TGTGCCAGCAGCGCCGGACAGGGTAGGGAAAAACTGTTTTTT. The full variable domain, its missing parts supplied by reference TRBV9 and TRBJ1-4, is DSGVTQTPKHLITATGQRVTLRCSPRSGDLSVYWYQQSLDQGLQFLIQYYNGEERAKGNILERFSAQQFPDLHSELNLSSLELGDSALYFCASSAGQGREKLFFGSGTQLSVL.